This T cell receptor beta chain was retrieved from a study of circulating and synovial CD4+ cells in juvenile arthritis. TCRdb's table, derived via immunoSEQ multiplex PCR, lists solely in-frame clones and lacks some. The profile covers under 40,000 clones, with 90% to 95% appearing a single time and 2.9% taken by the ten largest. V lost 5 bases, J lost 7 bases, and 7 bases stayed unmatched. This CDR3 spans 16 amino acids. CDR1 and CDR2 (germline): SGHTA, FQGTGA. The receptor's source is a human donor with juvenile idiopathic arthritis. The V call is TRBV7-3, the J call TRBJ2-1, with 14 bases matching TRBD2. Sequencing was carried out using CD4+ T cells from blood. CDR3 DNA: TGTGCCAGCAGCCCCGGACTAGCGGGAGGTCAGAATGAGCAGTTCTTC. It codes for CASSPGLAGGQNEQFF.